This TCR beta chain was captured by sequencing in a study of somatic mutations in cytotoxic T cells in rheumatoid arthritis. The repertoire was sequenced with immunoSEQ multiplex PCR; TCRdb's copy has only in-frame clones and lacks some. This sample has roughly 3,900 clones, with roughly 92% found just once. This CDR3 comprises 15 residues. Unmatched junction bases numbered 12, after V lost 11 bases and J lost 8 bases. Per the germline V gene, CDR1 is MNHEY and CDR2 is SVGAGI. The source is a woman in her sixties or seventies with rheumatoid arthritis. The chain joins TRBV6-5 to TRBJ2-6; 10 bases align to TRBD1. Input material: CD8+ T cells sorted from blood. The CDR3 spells CASSAGQGGSNVLTF. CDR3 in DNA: TGTGCCTCATCCGCCGGACAGGGGGGATCCAACGTCCTGACTTTC.